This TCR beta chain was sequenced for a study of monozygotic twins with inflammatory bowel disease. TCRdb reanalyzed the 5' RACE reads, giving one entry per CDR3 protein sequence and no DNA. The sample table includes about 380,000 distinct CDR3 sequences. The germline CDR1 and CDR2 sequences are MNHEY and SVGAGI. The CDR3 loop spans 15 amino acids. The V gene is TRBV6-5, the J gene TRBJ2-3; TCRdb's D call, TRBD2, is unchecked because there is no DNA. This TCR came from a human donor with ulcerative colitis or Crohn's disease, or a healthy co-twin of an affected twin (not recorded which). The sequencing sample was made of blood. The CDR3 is CASSYGLATTDTQYF.